Reported below is one T cell receptor beta chain. Its antigen has not been determined. The record has no base qualities; no much larger clone is one base away. For the CD8 naive samples, CD45RO-negative cells were positively selected for CCR7, yielding a CD45RA+CCR7+ population from which TemRA cells were excluded. Donors were healthy HIV-negative adults with no recently reported acute infections or vaccinations. Only Caucasian adults living in Nashville, Tennessee, USA were represented among the donors. After blood collection by leukapheresis, PBMCs were isolated using Ficoll-Histopaque density gradient centrifugation and then cryopreserved in the vapor phase of liquid nitrogen. Analytical flow cytometry was used to check the purity and quantity of each magnetically sorted T cell population. Genomic DNA was isolated from each sorted fraction and quantified by UV absorbance on a Nanodrop 2000c. The data stem from a study of shared clonotypes between healthy human individuals (dated by TCRdb to 2018 to 2021). For the wider study: A few men and two women, aged 18 to 49 years, made up the cohort. For each donor, CD4 naive and CD4 memory were each given three plates, CD8 naive was given two plates, and CD8 memory was given one plate. To estimate repertoire size and how much clonotypes are shared between individuals, the study performed deep sequencing of blood TCR repertoires from 4 to 6 healthy adults. To increase sequencing depth and limit assay-specific biases, TCR repertoire library preparation and sequencing were carried out by different laboratories using diverse techniques. Each donor's leukapheresis produced roughly between roughly 0.9 and 9 billion PBMCs. The research as a whole found: Compared with non-shared clonotypes, clonotypes shared by all four sorted-subset donors had higher generation probabilities. Sampling was restricted to blood, and TCR repertoires in tissue are likely to differ from TCR repertoires in blood. Naive subsets generally had larger estimated clonotype richness than memory subsets. Even with the large sequencing depth, rarefaction of the sorted-subset datasets indicated that sequencing was incomplete. Because the study included a small number of donors, the genetic and exposure-history diversity represented was limited. About 5% of naive CD4, around 4% of naive CD8, roughly 2.4% of memory CD4, and roughly 0.4% of memory CD8 clonotypes were shared across a handful of donors. Pairwise subsampling indicated that sequencing depth was expected to affect the degree of clonotype sharing among donors.

From cysteine to phenylalanine, the CDR3 is 15 amino acids long. The CDR3 DNA has 45 bases and is translated from base 1. Sequences MNHEY (CDR1) and SMNVEV (CDR2) are obtained from the germline V gene (reference sequence). V is cut by 6 bases and J by 0 bases, and the space between the germline ends is 12 bases. Using the deep immunoSEQ assay, multiplex PCR amplified TCR CDR3 regions from genomic DNA. For each cell subset, the extracted genomic DNA was distributed evenly across all wells of several immunoSEQ 96-well plates, and each plate served as one replicate. For sorted subsets, approximately 200 ng of genomic DNA, equivalent to some 33,000 T cell genomes, went into each replicate PCR. The purified libraries were quantified using a Qubit 3.0 fluorometer, sized with a Bioanalyzer 2100, and then quantified again using the KAPA Library Quantification kit. Every immunoSEQ 96-well plate was sequenced on a dedicated single-read 150-cycle Illumina NextSeq 550 flow cell. Concerning the study's data processing: Because the immunoSEQ output held only junctional sequences and lacked quality scores, the filtering could not match the filtering applied to full-length reads. Sequences were annotated with PyIR, a Python wrapper for IgBLAST v1.9, and V/J genes and CDR3 were assigned using IMGT germline references. Reads with weak V/J assignments (E-value above 1e-6), missing CDR3, stop codons, out-of-frame junctions, or ambiguous translated residues were removed. A V3J clonotype was defined by an identical inferred V gene, J gene, and CDR3 amino acid sequence. To compute the percentage overlap between repertoires, the number of shared unique clonotypes was divided by the size of the smaller repertoire. Three approaches were used to assess repertoire richness: RTK rarefaction, the Chao1 estimator, and Recon v2.1 estimates of unobserved clonotypes. For all TCRbeta clonotypes obtained by the gDNA method from a few donors, generation probabilities were computed with OLGA. TCRdb stores this immuneACCESS table with in-frame sequences only. Part of the clones is absent; in the studies checked, under half of the shortfall reflects unresolved V genes, and no reason is known for the rest. That table supplies the V and J calls and clone size; D and trimming were determined from the DNA. Here the sample has about 1,900,000 clones; about 95% occur a single time. 1% to 1.5% of the sample is in the top ten clones.

The source of this sequence is a man in his late teens or twenties in good health. Recombination joined TRBV27 with TRBJ2-1; TRBD1 could be the D gene, as 5 bases match. Material for sequencing was naive CD8+ T cells sorted from blood. This specimen's cell subset or site label, interpreted: CD45RA+CCR7+. The CDR3 corresponds to CASSPGYSSYNEQFF. Read as DNA, the sequence is TGTGCCAGCAGCCCAGGGTATAGCTCCTACAATGAGCAGTTCTTC.